A selection of T cell receptor beta chains follows, all from one sample in a study of blood T cells in healthy people across ages. TCRdb reprocessed the 5' RACE reads with MiXCR, giving one entry per CDR3 protein. The sample has some 1.4 million distinct CDR3 sequences, roughly 45% seen once; the top ten hold 6.5% to 10%. The sequenced sample consisted of blood. These TCRs come from a woman younger than 35 in good health. Both conserved end residues are part of each CDR3. Each record gives: V gene, D gene, J gene, clone size, CDR3 protein, CDR3 DNA. D genes are given only for firm matches. Only part of the rows carry a size: once, few, many, or a class if the clone is expanded.

TRBV21-1,-,TRBJ1-5,-,CASFQRGQTNQPQHF,TGTGCCAGCTTCCAGAGGGGGCAGACCAATCAGCCCCAGCATTTT
TRBV21-1,-,TRBJ2-7,-,CASTAGRGPYEQYF,TGTGCCAGCACAGCCGGGCGAGGACCCTACGAGCAGTACTTC
TRBV28,TRBD1,TRBJ1-2,-,CASTPGGHYGYTF,TGTGCCAGCACGCCAGGGGGGCACTATGGCTACACCTTC
TRBV5-1,TRBD2,TRBJ2-3,-,CASSFVTGTSGRLRSEDTQYF,TGCGCCAGCAGCTTTGTCACCGGGACTAGCGGGAGATTAAGGTCGGAAGATACGCAGTATTTT
TRBV20-1,TRBD1,TRBJ2-7,-,CSARDLAEGAIYEQYF,TGCAGTGCTAGAGATCTTGCAGAGGGGGCGATCTACGAGCAGTACTTC
TRBV28,TRBD2,TRBJ2-7,-,CASSLRTSGANYEQYF,TGTGCCAGCAGTTTACGGACTAGCGGGGCTAACTACGAGCAGTACTTC
TRBV2,-,TRBJ2-5,-,CASSEGRDRRWETQYF,TGTGCCAGCAGTGAAGGGAGAGACAGGAGGTGGGAGACCCAGTACTTC
TRBV29-1,TRBD2,TRBJ2-1,few,CSVIPSGTYNEQFF,TGCAGCGTTATCCCTAGCGGAACCTACAATGAGCAGTTCTTC
TRBV10-3,TRBD1,TRBJ2-7,many,CAISEPDRGLEQYF,TGTGCCATCAGTGAACCGGACAGGGGGCTTGAGCAGTACTTC
TRBV7-9,TRBD2,TRBJ2-5,-,CASTLSLAGSRRETQYF,TGTGCCAGCACCCTTAGTCTAGCGGGGTCCCGGAGAGAGACCCAGTACTTC
TRBV7-2,TRBD2,TRBJ2-5,-,CVSSLGLATPGEGETQYF,TGTGTCAGCAGCTTAGGACTAGCGACCCCGGGCGAGGGGGAGACCCAGTACTTC
TRBV6-5,TRBD2,TRBJ2-7,-,CASSYRASGGKNYEQYF,TGTGCCAGCAGTTACAGGGCTAGCGGGGGAAAGAACTACGAGCAGTACTTC
TRBV6-1,-,TRBJ2-2,-,CASSGGPYTTGELFF,TGTGCCAGCAGTGGGGGTCCCTACACCACCGGGGAGCTGTTTTTT
TRBV5-1,-,TRBJ2-3,-,CASSSRLAESPSTDTQYF,TGCGCCAGCAGCTCCCGCTTAGCGGAGAGCCCTAGCACAGATACGCAGTATTTT
TRBV7-2,-,TRBJ2-7,-,CASSYWYEQYF,TGTGCCAGCAGCTACTGGTATGAGCAGTACTTC
TRBV5-1,-,TRBJ2-4,-,CASSLAGFQDKNIQYF,TGCGCCAGCAGCTTGGCAGGGTTTCAGGACAAAAACATTCAGTACTTC
TRBV20-1,-,TRBJ1-2,many,CSATGPNYGYTF,TGCAGTGCGACTGGGCCTAACTATGGCTACACCTTC
TRBV10-3,-,TRBJ1-1,few,CAISEGPTEAFF,TGTGCCATCAGTGAGGGTCCTACTGAAGCTTTCTTT
TRBV20-1,-,TRBJ2-3,few,CSARALGELTDTQYF,TGCAGTGCTAGAGCCCTGGGGGAGCTCACAGATACGCAGTATTTT
TRBV7-2,-,TRBJ2-1,-,CASSLGRVAFGNEQFF,TGTGCCAGCAGCTTAGGTAGGGTAGCCTTCGGCAATGAGCAGTTCTTC
TRBV3-1,TRBD2,TRBJ2-1,-,CASSHRTRYNEQFF,TGTGCCAGCAGCCACCGGACTAGGTACAATGAGCAGTTCTTC
TRBV20-1,TRBD2,TRBJ2-1,many,CSARTSGGYNEQFF,TGCAGTGCTCGGACTAGCGGGGGGTACAATGAGCAGTTCTTC
TRBV29-1,-,TRBJ2-7,-,CSVAIGDEQYF,TGCAGCGTCGCAATTGGGGACGAGCAGTACTTC
TRBV12-3/TRBV12-4,-,TRBJ2-7,-,CASSSVQGGTYEQYF,TGTGCCAGCAGTTCCGTCCAGGGGGGAACCTACGAGCAGTACTTC
TRBV20-1,-,TRBJ1-1,few,CSARPGGPNTEAFF,TGCAGTGCTAGACCGGGGGGCCCGAACACTGAAGCTTTCTTT
TRBV12-3/TRBV12-4,TRBD1,TRBJ2-1,few,CASSETGSWAEQFF,TGTGCCAGCAGCGAGACAGGGAGTTGGGCTGAGCAGTTCTTC
TRBV14,-,TRBJ1-1,-,CASSQERSQPNTEAFF,TGTGCCAGCAGCCAAGAGCGGAGCCAGCCCAACACTGAAGCTTTCTTT
TRBV6-2/TRBV6-3,-,TRBJ1-1,-,CASSYTRLTEAFF,TGTGCCAGCAGTTACACAAGACTCACTGAAGCTTTCTTT
TRBV5-5,-,TRBJ1-2,-,CGGTPGAYGYTF,TGTGGCGGGACTCCGGGGGCCTATGGCTACACCTTC
TRBV20-1,TRBD2,TRBJ2-5,-,CSADRTSALYF,TGCAGTGCCGATAGGACTAGCGCTTTGTACTTC
TRBV7-9,TRBD2,TRBJ2-7,few,CASSLMLAGNYEQYF,TGTGCCAGCAGCTTAATGCTAGCGGGAAACTACGAGCAGTACTTC
TRBV14,-,TRBJ2-1,-,CASSRGFWSANEQFF,TGTGCCAGCAGCCGAGGATTTTGGTCCGCCAATGAGCAGTTCTTC
TRBV12-3/TRBV12-4,-,TRBJ2-7,few,CASSLKGLIGEQYF,TGTGCCAGCAGTTTAAAGGGTTTAATAGGCGAGCAGTACTTC
TRBV12-3/TRBV12-4,-,TRBJ2-3,-,CVSSSSDVTDTQYF,TGTGTCAGCAGTTCCTCGGACGTCACAGATACGCAGTATTTT
TRBV7-9,-,TRBJ2-7,few,CASSSLGPFYEQYF,TGTGCCAGCAGCTCGCTGGGGCCCTTCTACGAGCAGTACTTC
TRBV5-6,-,TRBJ1-6,-,CASSLFRSSPLHF,TGTGCCAGCAGCTTGTTCCGTAGTTCACCCCTCCACTTT
TRBV7-3,-,TRBJ2-3,-,CASSLMGGTSTDTQYF,TGTGCCAGCAGCTTAATGGGAGGAACTAGCACAGATACGCAGTATTTT
TRBV12-3/TRBV12-4,-,TRBJ2-3,-,CASSLGDSVDTQYF,TGTGCCAGCAGTTTGGGGGACTCCGTAGATACGCAGTATTTT
TRBV12-3/TRBV12-4,-,TRBJ1-2,few,CASSSTGISGYTF,TGTGCCAGCAGCTCCACAGGGATCTCAGGCTACACCTTC
TRBV27,TRBD1,TRBJ1-6,-,CASRTGHNSPLHF,TGTGCCAGCAGGACAGGGCACAATTCACCCCTCCACTTT
TRBV3-1,TRBD1,TRBJ2-2,-,CASSRLSTGSTGELFF,TGTGCCAGCAGCCGACTCTCGACAGGGAGCACCGGGGAGCTGTTTTTT
TRBV9,-,TRBJ2-1,-,CASSVAPRAGRDNEQFF,TGTGCCAGCAGCGTAGCTCCTCGGGCAGGGAGAGACAATGAGCAGTTCTTC